Listed here are 11 T cell receptor beta chains from one sample, sequenced in a study of T-cell reconstitution after alpha-beta-depleted transplantation in children. Preparation of the TCRbeta library involved a method that used unique molecular identifiers. TCRdb fed the PCR reads into MiXCR, producing one record per CDR3 protein. The repertoire holds 530,000 or so distinct CDR3 sequences, with 25% to 30% as singletons. Material: PBMCs, obtained before TCRalphabeta/CD19-depleted stem cell transplant. These receptors came from a boy in the first two years of life with Wiskott-Aldrich syndrome, due to receive a stem cell transplant.

This clonotype was counted between two and nine times. J is TRBJ2-3 and V is TRBV3-1; the D call may be TRBD1 or TRBD2 (5 bases each). The V gene's germline CDR1 is LGHDT and CDR2 YNNKEL (reference sequence). Trimming stripped 0 bases from V and 5 bases from J, with 12 bases between. This CDR3 is built from 15 residues. CDR3 region: CASSQDDTRGDTQYF. CDR3 in DNA: TGTGCCAGCAGCCAAGATGACACTAGGGGAGATACGCAGTATTTT.

This clonotype was seen a handful of times. V and J are TRBV20-1 and TRBJ2-7, with 7 bases aligning to TRBD1. Germline assignment: CDR1 DFQATT and CDR2 SNEGSKA (reference sequence). V shed 5 bases, J shed 2 bases, and the junction held 9 bases outside the gene matches. This CDR3 spans 14 amino acids. As DNA, the CDR3 is TGCAGTGCTCGACGTGGGGACAGACCCTACGAGCAGTACTTC. Translation: CSARRGDRPYEQYF.

V usage is TRBV9 and J usage is TRBJ2-7; TRBD2 agrees at 9 bases. The CDR3 is 14 residues long. V shed 3 bases and J 4 bases; nucleotides not matched to a gene: 5. Germline lookup yields CDR1 SGDLS and CDR2 YYNGEE. CDR3 sequence: CASSGSGSQYEQYF. The CDR3 nucleotides read TGTGCCAGCAGCGGTAGCGGGAGTCAGTACGAGCAGTACTTC.

The V and J genes are TRBV9 and TRBJ2-2, with TRBD2 matching over 9 bases. CDR1 and CDR2 from the germline V gene are SGDLS and YYNGEE. With 3 bases clipped from V and 5 bases from J, the junction kept 8 bases outside the gene matches. This CDR3 is built from 16 residues. The CDR3 reads CASSGPVAGETGELFF. CDR3 in DNA: TGTGCCAGCAGCGGTCCGGTAGCGGGAGAAACCGGGGAGCTGTTTTTT.

V usage is TRBV5-1 and J usage is TRBJ2-1, with a possible D match to TRBD2 (6 bases). Trimming removed 3 bases at V and 5 bases at J, with 12 bases between. The CDR3 length is 14 residues. Germline CDR1 and CDR2: SGHRS and YFSETQ. The CDR3 nucleotides read TGCGCCAGCAGCTACGGACTAACCCACAATGAGCAGTTCTTC. Its protein is CASSYGLTHNEQFF.

This chain joins TRBV29-1 and TRBJ1-1; D unclear. The CDR3 contains 12 residues. V lost 4 bases and J lost 0, with 6 bases in between. CDR1 and CDR2 from the germline V gene are SQVTM and ANQGSEA. As DNA, the CDR3 is TGCAGCGTTGTAAAGGTGAACACTGAAGCTTTCTTT. It specifies CSVVKVNTEAFF.

CDR3 DNA: TGCGCCAGCAGCGCCAGGGGCGGCACAGATACGCAGTATTTT. As protein: CASSARGGTDTQYF. J is TRBJ2-3 and V is TRBV5-1; perhaps TRBD1 as D (6 bases). This CDR3 region has 14 residues. Germline CDR1 reads SGHRS; CDR2 reads YFSETQ. Trimming stripped 4 bases from V and 1 base from J, with 10 bases between.

This clonotype was seen ten or more times. The chain couples TRBV6-5 to TRBJ2-1; D gene uncertain. Germline lookup yields CDR1 MNHEY and CDR2 SVGAGI. V was shortened by 3 bases and J by 6 bases, with 3 bases between the two germline ends. The CDR3 totals 11 residues. Here the CDR3 DNA reads TGTGCCAGCAGTTATCTCAATGAGCAGTTCTTC. Translation: CASSYLNEQFF.

V gene TRBV21-1 combines with J gene TRBJ1-1. TRBV21-1 is a pseudogene locus. This CDR3 is built from 16 residues. This CDR3 is CASSKEVEVPYTEAFF. The CDR3 DNA follows: TGTGCCAGCAGCAAAGAGGTCGAGGTTCCATACACTGAAGCTTTCTTT.

The V call is TRBV7-3, the J call TRBJ2-1; TRBD2 agrees at 10 bases. The junction had 13 bases not matched to a gene; V was cut back by 5 bases and J by 6 bases. The V gene's germline CDR1 is SGHTA and CDR2 FQGTGA. The CDR3 is made up of 17 amino acids. This chain's CDR3 is CASSIGGGLATGNEQFF. The CDR3 DNA reads TGTGCCAGCAGCATTGGGGGGGGACTAGCGACTGGCAATGAGCAGTTCTTC.

This chain links TRBV5-1 with TRBJ2-6; 9 bases line up with TRBD1. The CDR3 has 18 residues. With V trimmed by 2 bases and J by 0 bases, 6 bases remained unmatched. CDR1 is SGHRS, CDR2 YFSETQ, per germline. Here the CDR3 DNA reads TGCGCCAGCAGCTTATCCGGGACAGGGTTCTCTGGGGCCAACGTCCTGACTTTC. This gives the protein CASSLSGTGFSGANVLTF.